This TCR beta chain was profiled in a study of radiotherapy plus CTLA-4 blockade in lung cancer. About the study: Around 20% of enrolled patients responded objectively, and about 30% had disease control. Study-level points and caveats: Researchers report tumor-derived TCR clones expanding in blood after radiotherapy plus ipilimumab. Together with interferon-beta, which increased in serum after radiation, early dynamic changes in blood T cell clones were reportedly the best predictors of response.

The study gave focal radiation plus ipilimumab CTLA-4 blockade to patients with chemo-refractory metastatic non-small-cell lung cancer. The CDR3 is 11 residues long. Germline lookup yields CDR1 SQVTM and CDR2 ANQGSEA. Trimming at V came to 8 bases and at J to 6 bases, leaving 3 bases not matched to a gene. Concerning this clone: Its matching antigen is unknown.

TCRdb keeps only in-frame clones here, not all; method: immunoSEQ multiplex PCR. The repertoire holds some 46,000 clones, over 60% seen once, with 2.6% in the top ten. The specimen comprised peripheral blood, sampled from a patient treated with radiotherapy plus ipilimumab. The chain recombines TRBV29-1 with TRBJ2-7; 11 bases align to TRBD2. The sequence came from a human donor with non-small cell lung cancer whose response to radiotherapy plus ipilimumab could not be evaluated. This CDR3 is CSCGTSGEQYF. The CDR3 DNA reads TGCAGCTGTGGGACTAGCGGCGAGCAGTACTTC.